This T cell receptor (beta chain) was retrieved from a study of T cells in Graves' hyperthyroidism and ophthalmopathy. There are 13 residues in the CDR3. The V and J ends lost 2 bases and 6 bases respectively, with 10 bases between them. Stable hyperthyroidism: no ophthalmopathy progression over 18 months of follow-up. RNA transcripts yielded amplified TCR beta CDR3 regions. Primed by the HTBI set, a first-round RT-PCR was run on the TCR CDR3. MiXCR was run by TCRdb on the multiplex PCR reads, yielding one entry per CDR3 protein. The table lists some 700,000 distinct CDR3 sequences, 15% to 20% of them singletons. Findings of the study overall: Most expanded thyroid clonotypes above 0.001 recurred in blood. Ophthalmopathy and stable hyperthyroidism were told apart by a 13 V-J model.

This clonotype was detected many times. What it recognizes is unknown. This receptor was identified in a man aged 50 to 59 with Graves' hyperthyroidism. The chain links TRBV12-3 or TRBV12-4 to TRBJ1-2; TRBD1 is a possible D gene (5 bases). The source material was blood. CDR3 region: CASSLRGIHGYTF. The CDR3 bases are TGTGCCAGCAGTTTACGGGGGATTCATGGCTACACCTTC.